This entry features one T cell receptor (beta chain) sequence. The antigen is not known. Produced via immunoSEQ multiplex PCR; TCRdb's table is partial and in-frame only. Of roughly 32,000 clones listed, roughly 92% are singletons. Time point given: cycle 4 day 1 (C4D1), after 5 to 7 weeks of nivolumab. Brentuximab vedotin exposure varied, and every patient relapsed after autologous stem cell transplantation. Negative selection with magnetic separation was used to purify CD4+ T cells from thawed PBMCs. Patients' outcomes at their best amounted to complete response, partial response or progressive disease. Germline CDR1 SEHNR, CDR2 FQNEAQ (reference sequence). Trimming took off 7 bases at V and 2 bases at J, with 6 bases between the two ends. The CDR3 runs to 13 residues. The data were taken from a study of PD-1 blockade in classical Hodgkin lymphoma. Study-wide results and caveats: In newly diagnosed patients, baseline TCR diversity was reportedly below that of healthy donors. Those achieving complete response showed baseline diversity like newly diagnosed patients. By cycle point C4D1, TCR diversity had risen significantly in CD4+ cells (but not CD8+ cells).

The starting material was CD4+ T cells from blood, obtained before the fourth cycle of nivolumab. This TCR derives from a human donor with classical Hodgkin lymphoma. The chain joins TRBV7-9 to TRBJ1-6; no clear D gene. CDR3 region: CASNRAYNSPLHF. CDR3 bases: TGTGCCAGCAATAGAGCCTATAATTCACCCCTCCACTTT.